This passage covers 14 T cell receptor beta chains from one sample sequenced in a study of control samples from healthy donors and cancer patients. Generated by immunoSEQ multiplex PCR, the TCRdb table keeps only in-frame clones and is missing some. The table shows 150,000 to 200,000 clones, with roughly 88% occurring only once. Sequencing input: blood. These receptors originate from a woman aged 25 to 45 in good health.

Of note for this clone: The same CDR3 can be traced to other DNA sequences in this sample. The chain employs TRBV5-1 and TRBJ2-3, with 11 bases fitting TRBD2. Germline-derived CDR1 and CDR2 are SGHRS and YFSETQ. CDR3 size: 14 residues. J gave up 3 bases and V 5 bases, and 2 bases lay outside the gene matches. The CDR3 loop reads CASSSSGGTDTQYF. CDR3 nucleotides: TGCGCCAGCAGTTCTAGCGGGGGGACAGATACGCAGTATTTT.

The rearrangement links TRBV9 to TRBJ2-1; TRBD1 or TRBD2 may be the D gene (5 bases each). The length of the CDR3 is 15 residues. Germline V gene lookup returns CDR1 SGDLS and CDR2 YYNGEE. With 3 bases removed from V and 1 base from J, the gap between germline ends came to 11 bases. In nucleotides, the CDR3 is TGTGCCAGCAGCGGGGGACGGCTATCCTACAATGAGCAGTTCTTC. Translating gives CASSGGRLSYNEQFF.

The chain joins TRBV12-3 or TRBV12-4 to TRBJ1-3; no reliable D call. Trimming cost V 5 bases and J 4 bases, with 6 bases left between them. The CDR3 runs to 12 residues. Here the CDR3 reads CASSLMGNTIYF. The CDR3 region has the DNA TGTGCCAGCAGTCTCATGGGAAACACCATATATTTT.

J is TRBJ1-2 and V is TRBV3-1 (or the pseudogene TRBV3-2); D is unclear. The CDR3 runs 16 residues. Germline CDR1 and CDR2: LGHDT and YNNKEL (reference sequence). V was clipped by 1 base and J by 0 bases, with 12 bases between them. The CDR3 sequence is CASSQVGGVPNYGYTF. CDR3 in DNA: TGTGCCAGCAGCCAAGTAGGTGGGGTTCCTAACTATGGCTACACCTTC.

The V gene is TRBV9, the J gene TRBJ1-4, with 7 bases identical to TRBD1. The germline gives CDR1 SGDLS, CDR2 YYNGEE. The CDR3 is made up of 15 amino acids. J was trimmed by 2 bases and V by 3 bases; bases with no gene match: 4. The CDR3 loop reads CASSAADRTNEKLFF. For the CDR3, the DNA is TGTGCCAGCAGCGCCGCGGACAGGACTAATGAAAAACTGTTTTTT.

The CDR3 bases are TGTGCCAGTGCCCCGGCGGCGGGCTACGAGCAGTACTTC. It yields the protein CASAPAAGYEQYF. The chain employs TRBV19 and TRBJ2-7, with D possibly being TRBD2 (5 bases). The CDR3 is 13 residues long. Germline lookup yields CDR1 LNHDA and CDR2 SQIVND (reference sequence). V was shortened by 8 bases and J by 3 bases, with 14 bases between the two germline ends.

This chain uses TRBV7-2 with TRBJ2-7; TRBD1 or TRBD2 may be the D gene (6 bases each). The germline CDR1 and CDR2 sequences are SGHTA and FQGNSA. CDR3 size: 16 residues. The germline V and J ends were trimmed by 5 bases and 0 bases, with 17 bases remaining between them. CDR3 in amino acids: CASSRRGTPSSYEQYF. In DNA, the CDR3 is TGTGCCAGCAGCCGTCGCGGGACACCGAGCTCCTACGAGCAGTACTTC.

This rearrangement joins TRBV6-6 to TRBJ1-5; 7 nucleotides agree with TRBD1. Germline loops: CDR1 MNHNY, CDR2 SVGAGI (reference sequence). The CDR3 is 16 residues long. J was trimmed by 0 bases and V by 6 bases; bases with no gene match: 8. The CDR3 loop is CASRRGDSLSNQPQHF. The DNA of the CDR3 is TGTGCCAGCAGAAGGGGGGACAGCCTTAGCAATCAGCCCCAGCATTTT.

CDR3 in amino acids: CASSDGLPTGELFF. The CDR3 nucleotides are TGTGCCAGCAGCGACGGACTACCCACCGGGGAGCTGTTTTTT. V gene TRBV3-1 (or the pseudogene TRBV3-2) combines with J gene TRBJ2-2, with D perhaps TRBD2 (6 bases). The V and J ends lost 5 bases and 4 bases respectively, with 11 bases between them. CDR1 and CDR2 (germline): LGHDT, YNNKEL (reference sequence). CDR3 length equals 14 residues.

The CDR3 is CASSPELMASVNTDTQYF. In nucleotides, the CDR3 is TGTGCCAGCAGCCCCGAGCTTATGGCTAGCGTAAACACAGATACGCAGTATTTT. The V and J genes are TRBV7-2 and TRBJ2-3; perhaps TRBD2 as D (6 bases). V shed 5 bases and J shed 2 bases, with 23 bases lying between them. Germline CDR1 is SGHTA and CDR2 is FQGNSA. The CDR3 is made up of 18 amino acids. Variable domain in full (rest from reference TRBV7-2 and TRBJ2-3): GAGVSQSPSNKVTEKGKDVELRCDPISGHTALYWYRQSLGQGLEFLIYFQGNSAPDKSGLPSDRFSAERTGGSVSTLTIQRTQQEDSAVYLCASSPELMASVNTDTQYFGPGTRLTVL.

The chain couples TRBV18 to TRBJ2-5; D is perhaps TRBD2 (5 bases). There are 14 residues in the CDR3. CDR1 and CDR2 from the germline V gene are KGHSH and LQKENI. V shed 3 bases and J shed 2 bases, with 10 bases lying between them. CDR3 bases: TGTGCCAGCTCACCGGCGGGTAGGCAAGAGACCCAGTACTTC. Amino acids: CASSPAGRQETQYF.

In DNA, the CDR3 is TGTGCCAGCAGTTACTTCCCCGGAAACACCATATATTTT. The encoded protein is CASSYFPGNTIYF. The chain links TRBV6-6 to TRBJ1-3; D gene unclear. Germline CDR1 reads MNHNY; CDR2 reads SVGAGI (reference sequence). The V end lost 1 base, the J end lost 4 bases, and 5 bases lay between the germline ends. The CDR3 has 13 residues.

The chain links TRBV19 to TRBJ2-2, with 8 bases aligning to TRBD1. In germline, CDR1 is LNHDA, CDR2 SQIVND (reference sequence). CDR3 length: 15 residues. Germline trimming cut 9 bases from V and 4 bases from J; bases unmatched to any gene: 10. The CDR3 DNA reads TGTGCCAGCCAGGACAGGGCGGAGAGCACCGGGGAGCTGTTTTTT. Its protein is CASQDRAESTGELFF.

This clone was found a few times. The V and J genes are TRBV5-1 and TRBJ1-4, with a tentative D call TRBD1 (6 bases). Germline lookup yields CDR1 SGHRS and CDR2 YFSETQ. There are 15 residues in the CDR3. V lost 1 base and J 5 bases, leaving 12 bases between the germline ends. The CDR3: CASSLSQGQNEKLFF. In DNA form, the CDR3 reads TGCGCCAGCAGCTTGTCGCAGGGACAAAATGAAAAACTGTTTTTT. The full variable domain, completed using reference TRBV5-1 and TRBJ1-4, is KAGVTQTPRYLIKTRGQQVTLSCSPISGHRSVSWYQQTPGQGLQFLFEYFSETQRNKGNFPGRFSGRQFSNSRSEMNVSTLELGDSALYLCASSLSQGQNEKLFFGSGTQLSVL.